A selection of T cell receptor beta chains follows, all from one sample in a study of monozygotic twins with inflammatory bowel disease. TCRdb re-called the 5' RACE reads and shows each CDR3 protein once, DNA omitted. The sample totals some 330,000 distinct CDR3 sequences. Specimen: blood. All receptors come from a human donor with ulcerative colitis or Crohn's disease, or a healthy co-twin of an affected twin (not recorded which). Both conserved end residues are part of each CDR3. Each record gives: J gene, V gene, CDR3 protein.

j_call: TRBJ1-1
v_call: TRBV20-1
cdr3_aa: CSAPNPSRTEAFF

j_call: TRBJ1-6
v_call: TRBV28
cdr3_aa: CASRSPGQGTNSPLHF

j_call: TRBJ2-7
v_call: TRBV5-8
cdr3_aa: CASSLGAGIADEQYF

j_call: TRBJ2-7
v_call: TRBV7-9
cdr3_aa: CASSLREAYEQYF

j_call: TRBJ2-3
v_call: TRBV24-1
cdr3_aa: CATSDFTRAFLPDTQYF

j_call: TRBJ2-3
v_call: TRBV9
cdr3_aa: CASSAQLITDTQYF

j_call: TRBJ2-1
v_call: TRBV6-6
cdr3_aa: CASSRDRHNEQFF

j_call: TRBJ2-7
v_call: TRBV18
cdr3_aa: CASSPPVVSSYEQYF

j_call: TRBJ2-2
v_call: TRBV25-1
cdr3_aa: CASSELAGSGELFF

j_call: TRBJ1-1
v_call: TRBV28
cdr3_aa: CASSRGQGNTEAFF

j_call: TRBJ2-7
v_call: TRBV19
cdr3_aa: CASSIKASGSYEQYF

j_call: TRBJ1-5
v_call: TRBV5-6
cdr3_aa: CASSSATGGQWHF

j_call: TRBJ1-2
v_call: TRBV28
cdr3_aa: CASSLRGTVNYGYTF

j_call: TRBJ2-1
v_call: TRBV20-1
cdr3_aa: CSATHIAYSYNEQFF

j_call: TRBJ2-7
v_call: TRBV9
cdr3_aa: CASSVAEERTYEQYF

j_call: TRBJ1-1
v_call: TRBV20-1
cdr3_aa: CSAQGHYGVAFF

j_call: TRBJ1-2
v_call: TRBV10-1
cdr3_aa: CASSESLRDTKDYGYTF

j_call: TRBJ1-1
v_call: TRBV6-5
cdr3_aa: CASSSNPGQGAKNTEAFF

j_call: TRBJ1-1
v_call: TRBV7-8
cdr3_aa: CASSLEAGGAEAFF

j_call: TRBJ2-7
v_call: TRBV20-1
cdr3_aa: CSPGVLDQYEQYF

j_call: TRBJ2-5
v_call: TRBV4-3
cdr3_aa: CASSRGLAVQETQYF

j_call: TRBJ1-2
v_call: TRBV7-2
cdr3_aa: CASSGWTENYGYTF

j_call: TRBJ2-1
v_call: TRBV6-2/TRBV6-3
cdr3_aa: CASILTPRVGEQFF

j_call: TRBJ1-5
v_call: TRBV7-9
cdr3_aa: CASSLSNTANQPQHF

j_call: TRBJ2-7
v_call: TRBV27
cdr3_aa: CASSYLKTGGVSEQYF

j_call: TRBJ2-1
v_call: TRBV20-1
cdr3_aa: CSARVQGAYNEQFF

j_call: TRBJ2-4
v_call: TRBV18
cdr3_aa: CASSRTGAKNIQYF

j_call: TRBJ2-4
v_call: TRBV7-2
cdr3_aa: CASSPQLLAKNIQYF

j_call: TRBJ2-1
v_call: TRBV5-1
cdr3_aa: CASSLEQWVVEQFF

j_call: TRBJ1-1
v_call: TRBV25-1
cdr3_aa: CASSAPGGRAEAFF

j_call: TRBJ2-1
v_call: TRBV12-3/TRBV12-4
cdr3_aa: CASSLRAWVDEQFF

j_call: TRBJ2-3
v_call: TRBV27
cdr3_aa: CASSFSGTWADTQYF

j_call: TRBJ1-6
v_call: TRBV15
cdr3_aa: CATSSLDRVNSPLHF

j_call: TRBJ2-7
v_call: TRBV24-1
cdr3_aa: CATSAAARSEQYF

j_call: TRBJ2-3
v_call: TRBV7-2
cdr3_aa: CASSSTDTQYF

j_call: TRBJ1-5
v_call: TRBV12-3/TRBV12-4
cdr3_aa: CASSLGQGRPVRPQHF

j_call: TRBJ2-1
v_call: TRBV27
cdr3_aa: CASSFNKAGGSEQFF

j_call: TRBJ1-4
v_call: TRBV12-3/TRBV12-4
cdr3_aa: CASSDRGNEKLFF

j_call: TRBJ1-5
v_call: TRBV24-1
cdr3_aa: CATGVRGTQPQHF

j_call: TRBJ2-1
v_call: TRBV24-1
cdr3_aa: CATSDWASGSSYNEQFF

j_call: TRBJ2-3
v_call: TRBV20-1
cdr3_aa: CSARAAGNTDTQYF

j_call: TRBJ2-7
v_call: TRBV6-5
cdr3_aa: CASSYSAEKQYF

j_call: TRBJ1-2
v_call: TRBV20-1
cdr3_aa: CSARKGMDGYTF

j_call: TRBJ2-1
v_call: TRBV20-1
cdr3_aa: CSARGSQGYNEQFF

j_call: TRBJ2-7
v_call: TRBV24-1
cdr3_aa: CATSDSSRGYEQYF

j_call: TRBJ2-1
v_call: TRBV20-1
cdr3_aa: CSARGPGGTGRFF

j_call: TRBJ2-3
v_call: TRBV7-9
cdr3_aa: CASSFGLGADTQYF